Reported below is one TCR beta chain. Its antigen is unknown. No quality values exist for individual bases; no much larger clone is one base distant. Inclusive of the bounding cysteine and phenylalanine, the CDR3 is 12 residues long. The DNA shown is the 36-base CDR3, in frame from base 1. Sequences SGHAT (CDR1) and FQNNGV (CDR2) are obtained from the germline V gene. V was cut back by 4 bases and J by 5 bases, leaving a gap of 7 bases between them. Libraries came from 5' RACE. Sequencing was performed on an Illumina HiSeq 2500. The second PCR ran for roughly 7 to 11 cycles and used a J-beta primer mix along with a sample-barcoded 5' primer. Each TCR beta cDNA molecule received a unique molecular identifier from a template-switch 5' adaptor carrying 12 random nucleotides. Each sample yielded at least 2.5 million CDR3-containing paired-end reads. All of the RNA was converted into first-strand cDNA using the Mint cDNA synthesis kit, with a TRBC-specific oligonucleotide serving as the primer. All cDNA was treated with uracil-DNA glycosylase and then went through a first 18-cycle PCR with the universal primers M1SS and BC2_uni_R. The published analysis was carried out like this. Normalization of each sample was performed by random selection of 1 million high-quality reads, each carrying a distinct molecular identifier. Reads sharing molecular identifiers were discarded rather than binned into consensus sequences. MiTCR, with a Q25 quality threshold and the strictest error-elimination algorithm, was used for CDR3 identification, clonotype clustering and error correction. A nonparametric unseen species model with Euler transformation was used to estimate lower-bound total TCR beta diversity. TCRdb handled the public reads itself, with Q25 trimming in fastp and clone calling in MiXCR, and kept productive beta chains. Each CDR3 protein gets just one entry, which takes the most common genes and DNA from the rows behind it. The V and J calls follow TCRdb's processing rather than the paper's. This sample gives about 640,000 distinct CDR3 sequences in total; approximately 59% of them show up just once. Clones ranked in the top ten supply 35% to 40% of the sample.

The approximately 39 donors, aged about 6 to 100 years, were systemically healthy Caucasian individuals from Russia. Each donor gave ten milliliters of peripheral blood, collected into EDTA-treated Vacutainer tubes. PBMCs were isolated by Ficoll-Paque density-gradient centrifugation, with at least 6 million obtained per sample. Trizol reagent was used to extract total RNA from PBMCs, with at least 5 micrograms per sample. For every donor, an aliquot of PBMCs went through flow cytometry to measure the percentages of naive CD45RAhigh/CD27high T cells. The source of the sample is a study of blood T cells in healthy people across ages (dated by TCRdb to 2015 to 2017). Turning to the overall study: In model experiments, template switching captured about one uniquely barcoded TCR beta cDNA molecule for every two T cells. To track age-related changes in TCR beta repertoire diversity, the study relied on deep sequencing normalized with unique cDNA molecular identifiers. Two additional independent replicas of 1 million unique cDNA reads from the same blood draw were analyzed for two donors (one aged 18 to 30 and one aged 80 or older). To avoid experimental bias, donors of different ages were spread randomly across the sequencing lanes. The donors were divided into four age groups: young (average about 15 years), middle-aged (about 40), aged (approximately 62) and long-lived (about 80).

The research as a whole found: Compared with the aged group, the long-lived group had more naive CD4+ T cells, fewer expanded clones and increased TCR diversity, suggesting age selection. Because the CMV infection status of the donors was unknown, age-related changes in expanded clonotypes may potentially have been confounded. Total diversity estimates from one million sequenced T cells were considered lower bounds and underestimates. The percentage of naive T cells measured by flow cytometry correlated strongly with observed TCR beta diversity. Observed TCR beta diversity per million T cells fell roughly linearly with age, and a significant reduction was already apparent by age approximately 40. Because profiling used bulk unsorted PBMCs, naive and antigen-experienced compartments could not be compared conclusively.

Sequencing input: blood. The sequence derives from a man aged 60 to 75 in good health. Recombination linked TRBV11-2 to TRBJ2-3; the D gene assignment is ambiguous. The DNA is TGTGCCAGCAGCTCTATAGGAGATACGCAGTATTTT. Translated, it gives CASSSIGDTQYF.